This TCR beta chain is drawn from a study of T-cell memory formation after mild COVID-19. The germline V and J ends were trimmed by 6 bases and 5 bases, with 13 bases remaining between them. The CDR3 sequence is 13 residues long. The sample holds a few counts of this clonotype. Its specificity is unknown. From the 5' RACE reads, TCRdb called clonotypes with MiXCR, one entry per CDR3 protein. The table lists approximately 490,000 distinct CDR3 sequences, over 20% of them singletons, with approximately 12% in the top ten. Overall study results and limits: Some SARS-CoV-2-responding clones were already detected in memory before infection.

The rearrangement joins TRBV12-3 or TRBV12-4 to TRBJ2-5, with D unclear. The sequencing sample was made of PBMCs or a T cell subset sorted from them (not recorded which). The receptor was isolated from an adult woman who had mild COVID-19 (a few samples of this study predate the infection). Cell type and time point are not known. Here the CDR3 DNA reads TGTGCCAGCAGCCCCGAGCTGTGGGAGACCCAGTACTTC. This encodes CASSPELWETQYF.